This TCR beta chain emerged from a study of identical twins. The study, taken as a whole, reports: Beta out-of-frame sequences displayed a weaker excess of sharing between twins.

Each donor was a healthy Caucasian. This clonotype occurred many times. Its antigen remains unidentified. CDR1 is SGHVS, CDR2 FQNEAQ, per germline. V lost 6 bases and J lost 3; bases outside the gene matches: 10. CDR3 length: 17 residues. Each CDR3 protein gets one entry after TCRdb re-called the 5' RACE reads with MiXCR. The sample holds about 240,000 distinct CDR3 sequences, 7.5% seen once. These data were likewise used in another study, on yellow fever vaccine responses in identical twins.

This sequence was found in a woman aged 18-29 years in good health. Sequenced: CD8+ T cells sorted from blood. The chain links TRBV7-8 to TRBJ2-3; 12 bases align to TRBD1. The chain's CDR3 is CASRQGTGGLLTDTQYF. The CDR3 nucleotides read TGTGCCAGCAGGCAAGGGACAGGGGGCTTGTTAACAGATACGCAGTATTTT.